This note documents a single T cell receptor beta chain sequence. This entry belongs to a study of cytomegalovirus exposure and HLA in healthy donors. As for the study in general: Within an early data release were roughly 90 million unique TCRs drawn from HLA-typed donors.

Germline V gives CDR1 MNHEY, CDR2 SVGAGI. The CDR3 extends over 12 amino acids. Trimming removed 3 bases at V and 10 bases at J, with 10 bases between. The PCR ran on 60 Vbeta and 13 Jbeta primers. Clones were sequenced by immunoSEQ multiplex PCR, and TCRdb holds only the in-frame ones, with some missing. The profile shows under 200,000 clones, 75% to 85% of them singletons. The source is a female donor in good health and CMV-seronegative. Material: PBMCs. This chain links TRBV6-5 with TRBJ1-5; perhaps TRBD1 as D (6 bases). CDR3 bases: TGTGCCAGCAGTTATCGGGGGGCACCCCAGCATTTT. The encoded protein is CASSYRGAPQHF.